Below, 30 T cell receptor beta chains from the same sample are listed, as sequenced in a study of shared clonotypes between healthy human individuals. Measured with immunoSEQ multiplex PCR; TCRdb has only the in-frame clones, and not every one. Of around 2.5 million clones listed, 93% are singletons. The material sequenced was naive CD4+ T cells from PBMCs. Sample subset: CD45RA+ positively selected. The origin of the receptors is a man between 18 and 29 years old in good health. Some clones in this sample may be carry-over from other donors' samples.

J is TRBJ2-1 and V is TRBV18, with 14 bases identical to TRBD2. V was pared by 3 bases and J by 8 bases, with 6 bases of the junction left unmatched. The CDR3 length is 16 residues. Germline V gene lookup returns CDR1 KGHSH and CDR2 LQKENI. The chain's CDR3 is CASSPTGTSGSYEQFF. The DNA of the CDR3 is TGTGCCAGCTCACCTACCGGGACTAGCGGGAGCTATGAGCAGTTCTTC.

The table lists this clone with a few counts. The rearrangement links TRBV27 to TRBJ1-1; 8 bases map to TRBD1. The CDR3 spans 13 residues. The V segment lost 3 bases and the J segment 8 bases; nucleotides outside the gene matches: 5. CDR1 MNHEY and CDR2 SMNVEV come from the germline V gene (reference sequence). The CDR3 loop is CASSFGRGQEAFF. The CDR3 DNA sequence: TGTGCCAGCAGTTTCGGCAGGGGGCAAGAAGCTTTCTTT.

V is TRBV7-9 and J is TRBJ1-6; 8 bases fit TRBD1. The CDR3 length is 15 residues. Germline trimming cut 8 bases from V and 6 bases from J; bases unmatched to any gene: 9. The germline V gene encodes CDR1 SEHNR and CDR2 FQNEAQ (reference sequence). DNA for the CDR3: TGTGCCAGCCGGGCGACAGGGGCCAGTAATTCACCCCTCCACTTT. Translation gives CASRATGASNSPLHF.

The gene calls are TRBV7-3 and TRBJ2-2; D is tentatively TRBD1 or TRBD2 (5 bases each). Germline assignment: CDR1 SGHTA and CDR2 FQGTGA. V lost 8 bases to trimming and J lost 6 bases, with 10 bases between them. This CDR3 comprises 12 residues. DNA for the CDR3: TGTGCCAGCGAGGGGCCAGCCGGGGAGCTGTTTTTT. It yields the protein CASEGPAGELFF.

This chain connects TRBV7-2 to TRBJ2-3, with 7 bases fitting TRBD2. Unmatched junction bases numbered 11, after V lost 5 bases and J lost 0 bases. The V gene's germline CDR1 is SGHTA and CDR2 FQGNSA. This CDR3 is built from 17 residues. CDR3 sequence reads: CASSPRPTSASTDTQYF. In DNA, the CDR3 is TGTGCCAGCAGCCCCCGGCCCACTAGCGCAAGCACAGATACGCAGTATTTT.

V is TRBV28 and J is TRBJ1-5; TRBD1 might be the D (6 bases). This CDR3 is 17 amino acids long. Trimming took 8 bases from V and 3 from J, leaving 23 bases between them. Looked up from germline, CDR1 is MDHEN and CDR2 is SYDVKM. CDR3 sequence (DNA): TGTGCCAGCGGCCTAGGTGGGGGCGCCCCGGACAATCAGCCCCAGCATTTT. It encodes CASGLGGGAPDNQPQHF.

V gene TRBV11-2 combines with J gene TRBJ2-1; TRBD2 agrees at 7 bases. This CDR3 comprises 17 residues. Trimming took 5 bases from V and 6 from J; bases not matched to a gene: 16. CDR1 and CDR2 (germline): SGHAT, FQNNGV. The CDR3 DNA reads as TGTGCCAGCAGCCCCCCGGGGAGCCGCGGGAGAGGCAATGAGCAGTTCTTC. Protein product: CASSPPGSRGRGNEQFF.

The rearrangement links TRBV4-2 to TRBJ2-3; tentative D call: TRBD2 (7 bases). From germline, CDR1 is LGHNA and CDR2 YNFKEQ. The CDR3 is 14 amino acids. Trimming cost V 4 bases and J 6 bases, with 14 bases left between them. CDR3 nucleotide sequence: TGTGCCAGCAGCCCCCCGGGGGGCTGGGATACGCAGTATTTT. It specifies CASSPPGGWDTQYF.

The rearrangement links TRBV5-1 to TRBJ2-5, with a weak D call TRBD2 (6 bases). The CDR3 is made up of 15 amino acids. V lost 1 base to trimming and J lost 5 bases, with 15 bases between them. Germline V gives CDR1 SGHRS, CDR2 YFSETQ. CDR3 loop: CASSLFGPGEETQYF. The CDR3 DNA reads TGCGCCAGCAGCTTGTTCGGTCCGGGGGAGGAGACCCAGTACTTC.

The chain combines TRBV11-2 with TRBJ1-1, with 7 bases aligning to TRBD1. In germline, CDR1 is SGHAT, CDR2 FQNNGV. The J segment lost 2 bases and the V segment lost 3 bases, leaving 9 bases of the junction unmatched. This CDR3 has 16 residues. The CDR3 DNA reads TGTGCCAGCAGCTTGCCCGGACAGGATGTTAACACTGAAGCTTTCTTT. Protein sequence: CASSLPGQDVNTEAFF. Using reference TRBV11-2 and TRBJ1-1 for the parts outside the CDR3, the full variable domain is EAGVAQSPRYKIIEKRQSVAFWCNPISGHATLYWYQQILGQGPKLLIQFQNNGVVDDSQLPKDRFSAERLKGVDSTLKIQPAKLEDSAVYLCASSLPGQDVNTEAFFGQGTRLTVV.

The rearrangement uses TRBV6-5 and TRBJ2-7; tentative D call: TRBD1 (6 bases). The V gene lost 6 bases and the J gene lost 1 base, with 16 bases spanning the gap. The germline gives CDR1 MNHEY, CDR2 SVGAGI. This CDR3 contains 15 residues. The CDR3, as DNA: TGTGCCAGCAGAAGACAGGCCCTCGGGTCCTACGAGCAGTACTTC. Its translation is CASRRQALGSYEQYF.

The gene calls are TRBV9 and TRBJ2-7; 10 nucleotides line up with TRBD1. CDR3 length equals 18 residues. V dropped 3 bases and J dropped 2; count of bases not matched to a gene: 14. Germline V gene sequence: CDR1 SGDLS, CDR2 YYNGEE. The CDR3 is CASSAQIPGQGTTYEQYF. The CDR3 bases are TGTGCCAGCAGCGCACAGATTCCGGGACAGGGGACCACCTACGAGCAGTACTTC. Looking up the rest from reference TRBV9 and TRBJ2-7 gives the full variable domain: DSGVTQTPKHLITATGQRVTLRCSPRSGDLSVYWYQQSLDQGLQFLIQYYNGEERAKGNILERFSAQQFPDLHSELNLSSLELGDSALYFCASSAQIPGQGTTYEQYFGPGTRLTVT.

V and J are TRBV7-3 and TRBJ2-7; D may be TRBD2 (6 bases). Germline CDR1 SGHTA, CDR2 FQGTGA. The V end lost 5 bases, the J end lost 6 bases, and 20 bases lay between the germline ends. The CDR3 covers 15 residues. The CDR3 loop is CASSQGGGTYGEQYF. The CDR3 DNA is TGTGCCAGCAGCCAGGGTGGGGGGACCTACGGCGAGCAGTACTTC.

The chain couples TRBV5-1 to TRBJ2-5; no clear D. CDR1 is SGHRS and CDR2 is YFSETQ in the germline V gene. The CDR3 length is 14 residues. V was trimmed by 0 bases and J by 1 base, leaving 7 bases between them. CDR3 protein: CASSLGFTQETQYF. As DNA, the CDR3 is TGCGCCAGCAGCTTGGGGTTCACCCAAGAGACCCAGTACTTC.

J is TRBJ1-4 and V is TRBV28; D is unclear. Germline CDR1 MDHEN, CDR2 SYDVKM. Trimming removed 6 bases at V and 0 bases at J, with 5 bases between. The CDR3 spans 13 residues. The CDR3 sequence: CASRGATNEKLFF. The DNA of the CDR3 is TGTGCCAGCAGGGGCGCAACTAATGAAAAACTGTTTTTT. The variable domain in full, with the rest retrieved from reference TRBV28 and TRBJ1-4, is DVKVTQSSRYLVKRTGEKVFLECVQDMDHENMFWYRQDPGLGLRLIYFSYDVKMKEKGDIPEGYSVSREKKERFSLILESASTNQTSMYLCASRGATNEKLFFGSGTQLSVL.

This clone has a single count. J is TRBJ2-2 and V is TRBV7-6, with D possibly TRBD2 on 6 matching bases. Per germline, CDR1 SGHVS and CDR2 FNYEAQ. Deletions cut 4 bases from V and 0 bases from J, with 12 bases between. The CDR3 loop spans 16 amino acids. The CDR3: CASSSGLIANTGELFF. The CDR3 nucleotides read TGTGCCAGCAGCTCGGGACTTATCGCGAACACCGGGGAGCTGTTTTTT.

The chain employs TRBV19 and TRBJ2-1; 10 nucleotides align to TRBD2. Germline V gives CDR1 LNHDA, CDR2 SQIVND (reference sequence). The CDR3 covers 16 residues. Germline trimming cut 4 bases from V and 2 bases from J; bases unmatched to any gene: 5. The CDR3 sequence is CASSTSGSSPYNEQFF. CDR3 bases: TGTGCCAGTAGTACTAGCGGGAGTTCCCCCTACAATGAGCAGTTCTTC.

V gene TRBV28 combines with J gene TRBJ1-2; 10 bases line up with TRBD1. J gave up 7 bases and V 4 bases, and 6 bases lay outside the gene matches. The CDR3 covers 14 residues. The germline V gene encodes CDR1 MDHEN and CDR2 SYDVKM. The CDR3 sequence is CASSYGTGAGGYTF. The CDR3 DNA reads as TGTGCCAGCAGTTACGGGACAGGGGCAGGTGGCTACACCTTC.

This clone appeared a single time. The chain carries TRBV6-5 and TRBJ1-2, with 7 bases identical to TRBD1. Germline values: CDR1 MNHEY, CDR2 SVGAGI. The V gene end was trimmed by 2 bases and the J gene end by 7 bases; junction bases not matched to a gene: 7. The CDR3 is 14 residues long. CDR3 region: CASSYHDRVGGYTF. CDR3 in DNA: TGTGCCAGCAGTTACCATGACAGGGTCGGTGGCTACACCTTC.

J is TRBJ2-6 and V is TRBV18, with D possibly being TRBD1 or TRBD2 (5 bases each). This CDR3 comprises 18 residues. CDR1 is KGHSH, CDR2 LQKENI, per germline. V lost 6 bases, J lost 0 bases, and 18 bases lay in between. CDR3 nucleotide sequence: TGTGCCAGCTCCCCCATTGGGGGATCTTCCTCTGGGGCCAACGTCCTGACTTTC. Amino acid sequence: CASSPIGGSSSGANVLTF.

With respect to this clone: The same CDR3 also results from other DNA sequences found in this sample. CDR3 sequence reads: CASSLRQTEAFF. In DNA form, the CDR3 reads TGTGCCAGCAGTTTACGGCAGACTGAAGCTTTCTTT. The chain links TRBV28 to TRBJ1-1; D unclear. The germline gives CDR1 MDHEN, CDR2 SYDVKM. This CDR3 is built from 12 residues. The ends were cut back, 2 bases at V and 5 bases at J, with 6 bases in the middle.

The chain links TRBV5-4 to TRBJ2-6; D is possibly TRBD1 or TRBD2 (5 bases each). Per the germline V gene, CDR1 is SGHNT and CDR2 is YYREEE (reference sequence). V was clipped by 3 bases and J by 0 bases, with 10 bases between them. The CDR3 consists of 16 residues. The CDR3 sequence: CASSSWGSSGANVLTF. The CDR3 coding sequence is TGTGCCAGCAGCTCGTGGGGGTCCTCTGGGGCCAACGTCCTGACTTTC.

The chain has TRBV6-6 and TRBJ2-4; 7 bases are shared with TRBD2. V lost 5 bases to trimming and J lost 2 bases; unmatched junction nucleotides: 3. Germline-derived CDR1 and CDR2 are MNHNY and SVGAGI (reference sequence). The CDR3 has 14 amino acids. The CDR3: CASSAGGTKNIQYF. CDR3 nucleotide sequence: TGTGCCAGCAGTGCCGGGGGGACCAAAAACATTCAGTACTTC.

The chain links TRBV7-2 to TRBJ2-2; D ambiguous. Germline V gene data show CDR1 as SGHTA and CDR2 as FQGNSA. This CDR3 region has 14 residues. The V end lost 7 bases, the J end lost 5 bases, and 14 bases lay between the germline ends. CDR3 DNA sequence: TGTGCCAGCACCCAGCCCCTATGGACCGGGGAGCTGTTTTTT. This encodes CASTQPLWTGELFF.

V usage is TRBV5-1 and J usage is TRBJ2-1; possible D gene TRBD2, 6 bases. The V gene lost 0 bases and the J gene lost 0 bases, with 16 bases spanning the gap. CDR3 size: 18 residues. Germline lookup yields CDR1 SGHRS and CDR2 YFSETQ. CDR3 sequence (DNA): TGCGCCAGCAGCTTGGCCCTCGGTAGGAGGGGCTCCTACAATGAGCAGTTCTTC. Its protein is CASSLALGRRGSYNEQFF.

J is TRBJ2-7 and V is TRBV9, with 11 bases that match TRBD2. Germline V gene data show CDR1 as SGDLS and CDR2 as YYNGEE. The J segment lost 5 bases and the V segment lost 0 bases, leaving 7 bases of the junction unmatched. CDR3 length: 16 residues. In DNA, the CDR3 is TGTGCCAGCAGCGTAGGTAGCGGGAGGGCCGTCGACGAGCAGTACTTC. Protein: CASSVGSGRAVDEQYF.

V usage is TRBV5-4 and J usage is TRBJ2-1; the match to TRBD2 covers 8 bases. Trimming took 0 bases from V and 5 from J; bases not matched to a gene: 4. The CDR3 contains 15 residues. Germline lookup yields CDR1 SGHNT and CDR2 YYREEE (reference sequence). The CDR3 DNA reads as TGTGCCAGCAGCTTGGCGACGGGAGGGCACAATGAGCAGTTCTTC. Its translation is CASSLATGGHNEQFF.

The DNA of the CDR3 is TGCAGCGTTGAATTGTCCCAGGGGATAATCTACGAGCAGTACTTC. Protein sequence: CSVELSQGIIYEQYF. The genes are TRBV29-1 and TRBJ2-7; TRBD1 is a possible D gene (6 bases). Trimming left V 2 bases short and J 3 bases short, with 17 bases between. CDR1 is SQVTM, CDR2 ANQGSEA, per germline. This CDR3 spans 15 amino acids.

The rearrangement joins TRBV7-9 to TRBJ1-3; no definite D call. This CDR3 is 15 amino acids long. Germline V gene lookup returns CDR1 SEHNR and CDR2 FQNEAQ (reference sequence). The germline V and J ends were trimmed by 6 bases and 0 bases, with 12 bases remaining between them. Here the CDR3 DNA reads TGTGCCAGCAGAATCGACCGAAGCTCTGGAAACACCATATATTTT. Protein product: CASRIDRSSGNTIYF.

In its sample, this clone was seen once. The chain employs TRBV27 and TRBJ1-5; 8 nucleotides agree with TRBD1. Germline assignment: CDR1 MNHEY and CDR2 SMNVEV (reference sequence). This CDR3 has 17 amino acids. The J segment lost 5 bases and the V segment lost 7 bases, leaving 16 bases of the junction unmatched. CDR3 bases: TGTGCCAGCATTAAATCCCCTACAGGGGGACGAGATCAGCCCCAGCATTTT. Encoded protein: CASIKSPTGGRDQPQHF.